This T cell receptor beta chain is from a study of human T cells and chemical hapten exposure. Study-wide context: Women made up most patients, who had alopecia areata, totalis or universalis. There were per-sample TCR yield variations, arising mainly from small pooled library volume differences. Findings of the study overall: No shift was seen in TCRs above 1 in 1000 frequency with DPC sensitization.

V lost 5 bases, J lost 2 bases, and 12 bases lay in between. The germline CDR1 and CDR2 sequences are SQVTM and ANQGSEA. The length of the CDR3 is 13 residues. TCRdb fed the RACE reads into MiXCR, producing one record per CDR3 protein. The sample yields about 82,000 distinct CDR3 sequences, roughly 13% seen once. Concerning this clonotype itself: Antigen unknown.

Time point noted: patch test 3, about 24 weeks after DPC sensitization. The treatment: therapeutic diphenylcyclopropenone sensitization with weekly scalp DPC. The chain employs TRBV29-1 and TRBJ2-5; weak D call: TRBD1 (5 bases). This receptor was taken from a woman between 45 and 60 years old with alopecia areata. Some clones in this sample may be carry-over from other donors' samples. Sequenced material: whole blood, taken in connection with sensitization to the hapten diphenylcyclopropenone (DPC). CDR3 region: CSVISGYQETQYF. CDR3 sequence (DNA): TGCAGCGTTATTTCAGGGTATCAAGAGACCCAGTACTTC. The full variable domain, in which reference TRBV29-1 and TRBJ2-5 provide the parts outside the CDR3, is SAVISQKPSRDICQRGTSLTIQCQVDSQVTMMFWYRQQPGQSLTLIATANQGSEATYESGFVIDKFPISRPNLTFSTLTVSNMSPEDSSIYLCSVISGYQETQYFGPGTRLLVL.